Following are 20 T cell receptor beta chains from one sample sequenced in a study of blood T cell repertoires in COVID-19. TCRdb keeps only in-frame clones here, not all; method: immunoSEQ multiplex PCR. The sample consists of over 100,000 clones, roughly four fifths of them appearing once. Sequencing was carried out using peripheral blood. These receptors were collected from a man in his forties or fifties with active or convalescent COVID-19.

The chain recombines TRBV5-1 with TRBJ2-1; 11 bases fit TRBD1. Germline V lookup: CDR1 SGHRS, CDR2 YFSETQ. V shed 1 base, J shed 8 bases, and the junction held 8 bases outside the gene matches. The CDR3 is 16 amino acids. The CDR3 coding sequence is TGCGCCAGCAGCTTGCCCCGGACAGGGGGCGCGGATGAGCAGTTCTTC. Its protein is CASSLPRTGGADEQFF.

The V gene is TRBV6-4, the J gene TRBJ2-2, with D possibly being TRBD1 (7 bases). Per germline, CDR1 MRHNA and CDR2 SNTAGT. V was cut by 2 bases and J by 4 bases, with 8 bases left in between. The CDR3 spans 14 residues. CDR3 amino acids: CASSDQGGTGELFF. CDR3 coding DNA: TGTGCCAGCAGTGACCAGGGGGGCACCGGGGAGCTGTTTTTT.

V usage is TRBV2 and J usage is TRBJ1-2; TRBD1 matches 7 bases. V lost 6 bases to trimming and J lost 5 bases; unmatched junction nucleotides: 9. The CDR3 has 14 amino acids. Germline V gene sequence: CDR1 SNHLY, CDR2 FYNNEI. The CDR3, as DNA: TGTGCCAGCAGGGCAGGGGGGATTGGGTATGGCTACACCTTC. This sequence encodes CASRAGGIGYGYTF.

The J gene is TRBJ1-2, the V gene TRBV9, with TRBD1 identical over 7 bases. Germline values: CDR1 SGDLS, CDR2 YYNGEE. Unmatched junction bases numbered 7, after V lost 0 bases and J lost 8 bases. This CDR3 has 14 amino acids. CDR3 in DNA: TGTGCCAGCAGCGTAGCGGAGGGGGCGCAGGGCTACACCTTC. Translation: CASSVAEGAQGYTF. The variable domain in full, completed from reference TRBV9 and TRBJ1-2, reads DSGVTQTPKHLITATGQRVTLRCSPRSGDLSVYWYQQSLDQGLQFLIQYYNGEERAKGNILERFSAQQFPDLHSELNLSSLELGDSALYFCASSVAEGAQGYTFGSGTRLTVV.

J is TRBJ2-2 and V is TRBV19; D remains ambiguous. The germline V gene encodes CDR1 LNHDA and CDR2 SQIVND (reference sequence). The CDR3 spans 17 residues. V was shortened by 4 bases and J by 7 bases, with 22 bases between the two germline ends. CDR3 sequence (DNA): TGTGCCAGTAGTAGACTTTCTGGTTCGATTGAAATCGGGGAGCTGTTTTTT. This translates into CASSRLSGSIEIGELFF.

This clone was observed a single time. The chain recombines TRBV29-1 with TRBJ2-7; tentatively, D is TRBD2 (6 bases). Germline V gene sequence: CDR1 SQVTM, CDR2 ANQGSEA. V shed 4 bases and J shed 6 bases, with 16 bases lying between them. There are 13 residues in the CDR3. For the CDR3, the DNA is TGCAGCGTTGGTCCTCGTCTGGGGGGCGAGCAGTACTTC. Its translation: CSVGPRLGGEQYF.

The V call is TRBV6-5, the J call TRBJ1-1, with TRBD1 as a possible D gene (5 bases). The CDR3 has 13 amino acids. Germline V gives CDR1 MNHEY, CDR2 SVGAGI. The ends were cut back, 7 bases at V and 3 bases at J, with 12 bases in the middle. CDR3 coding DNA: TGTGCCAGCACCAAACGGGGGTACACTGAAGCTTTCTTT. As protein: CASTKRGYTEAFF.

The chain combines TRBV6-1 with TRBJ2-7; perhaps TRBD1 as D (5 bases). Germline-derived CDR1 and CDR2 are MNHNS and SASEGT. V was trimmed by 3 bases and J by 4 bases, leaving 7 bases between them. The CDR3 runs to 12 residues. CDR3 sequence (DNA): TGTGCCAGCAGTGATCAGGGTTACGAGCAGTACTTC. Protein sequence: CASSDQGYEQYF.

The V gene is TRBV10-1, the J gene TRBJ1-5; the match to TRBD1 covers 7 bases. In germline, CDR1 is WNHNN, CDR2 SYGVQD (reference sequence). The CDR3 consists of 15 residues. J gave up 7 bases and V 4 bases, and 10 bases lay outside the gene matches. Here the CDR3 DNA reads TGCGCCAGCAGTGGGGCCGAGGGGGCTCAACAGCCCCAGCATTTT. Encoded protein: CASSGAEGAQQPQHF.

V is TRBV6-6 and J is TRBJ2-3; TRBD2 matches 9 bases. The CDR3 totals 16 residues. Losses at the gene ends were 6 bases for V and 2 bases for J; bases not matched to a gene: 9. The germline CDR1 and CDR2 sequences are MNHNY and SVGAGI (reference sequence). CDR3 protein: CASRPRGGVITDTQYF. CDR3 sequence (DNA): TGTGCCAGCAGGCCGCGCGGGGGGGTGATCACAGATACGCAGTATTTT.

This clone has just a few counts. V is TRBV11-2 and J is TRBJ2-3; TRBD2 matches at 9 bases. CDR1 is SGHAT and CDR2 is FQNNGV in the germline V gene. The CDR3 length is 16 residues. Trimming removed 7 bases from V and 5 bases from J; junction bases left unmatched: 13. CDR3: CASTLIWAGGGDTQYF. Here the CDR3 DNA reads TGTGCCAGCACCCTCATCTGGGCGGGAGGGGGAGATACGCAGTATTTT.

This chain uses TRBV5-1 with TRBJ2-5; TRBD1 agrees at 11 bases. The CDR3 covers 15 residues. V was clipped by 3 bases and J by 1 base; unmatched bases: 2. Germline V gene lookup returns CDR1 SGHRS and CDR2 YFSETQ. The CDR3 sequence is CASSSGQGVQETQYF. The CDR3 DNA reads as TGCGCCAGCAGCTCGGGACAGGGGGTCCAAGAGACCCAGTACTTC.

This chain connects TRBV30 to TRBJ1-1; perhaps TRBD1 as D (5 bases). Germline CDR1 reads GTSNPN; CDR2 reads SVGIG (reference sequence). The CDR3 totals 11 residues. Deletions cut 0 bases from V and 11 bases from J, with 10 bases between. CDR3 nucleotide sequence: TGTGCCTGGAGTGTACGGGCAGGGGCTTTCTTT. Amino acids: CAWSVRAGAFF. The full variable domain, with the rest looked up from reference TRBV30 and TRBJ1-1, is SQTIHQWPATLVQPVGSPLSLECTVEGTSNPNLYWYRQAAGRGLQLLFYSVGIGQISSEVPQNLSASRPQDRQFILSSKKLLLSDSGFYLCAWSVRAGAFFGQGTRLTVV.

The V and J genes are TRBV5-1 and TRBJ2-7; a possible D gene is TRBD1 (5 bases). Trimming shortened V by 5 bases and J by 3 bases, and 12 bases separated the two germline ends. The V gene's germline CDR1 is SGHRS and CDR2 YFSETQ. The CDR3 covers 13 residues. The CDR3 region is CASRAQDSYEQYF. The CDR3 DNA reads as TGCGCCAGCAGAGCGCAAGACAGCTACGAGCAGTACTTC.

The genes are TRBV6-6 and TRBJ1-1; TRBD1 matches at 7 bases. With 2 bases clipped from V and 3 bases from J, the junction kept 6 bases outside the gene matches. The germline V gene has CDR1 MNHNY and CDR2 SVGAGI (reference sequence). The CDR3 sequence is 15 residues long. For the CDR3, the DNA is TGTGCCAGCAGTTACGAGACAGGGAGAGACACTGAAGCTTTCTTT. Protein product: CASSYETGRDTEAFF.

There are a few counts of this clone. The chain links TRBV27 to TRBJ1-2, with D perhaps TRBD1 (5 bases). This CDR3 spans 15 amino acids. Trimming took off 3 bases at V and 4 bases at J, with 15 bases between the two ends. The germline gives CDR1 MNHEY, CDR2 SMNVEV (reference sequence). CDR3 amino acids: CASSFAGRTSYGYTF. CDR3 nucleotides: TGTGCCAGCAGTTTCGCAGGGCGTACGAGCTATGGCTACACCTTC.

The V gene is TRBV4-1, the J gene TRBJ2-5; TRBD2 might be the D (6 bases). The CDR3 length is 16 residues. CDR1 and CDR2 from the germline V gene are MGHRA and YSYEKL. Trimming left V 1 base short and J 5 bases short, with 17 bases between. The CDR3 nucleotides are TGCGCCAGCAGCCAAGGGCGGGACTCCACCGTCGAGACCCAGTACTTC. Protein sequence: CASSQGRDSTVETQYF.

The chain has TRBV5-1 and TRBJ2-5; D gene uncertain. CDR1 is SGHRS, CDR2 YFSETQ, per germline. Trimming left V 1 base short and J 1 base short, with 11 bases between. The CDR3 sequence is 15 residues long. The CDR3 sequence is CASSLNSGVQETQYF. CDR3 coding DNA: TGCGCCAGCAGCTTGAATTCCGGAGTCCAAGAGACCCAGTACTTC.

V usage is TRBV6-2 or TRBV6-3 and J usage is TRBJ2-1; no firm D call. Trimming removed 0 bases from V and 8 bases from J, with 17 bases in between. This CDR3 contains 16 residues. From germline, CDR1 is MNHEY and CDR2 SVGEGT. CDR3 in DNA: TGTGCCAGCAGTTACTCGGTGATAACCTCCGAGCATGAGCAGTTCTTC. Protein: CASSYSVITSEHEQFF.

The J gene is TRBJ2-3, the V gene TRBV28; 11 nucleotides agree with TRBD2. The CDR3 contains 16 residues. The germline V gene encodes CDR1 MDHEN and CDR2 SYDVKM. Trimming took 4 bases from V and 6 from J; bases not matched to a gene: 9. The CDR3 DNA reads TGTGCCAGCAGTTCCCCCGGGACTAGCGGTCAGGATACGCAGTATTTT. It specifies CASSSPGTSGQDTQYF.